The rows below give T cell receptor beta chains drawn from one sample of a study of human T cells and chemical hapten exposure. Each CDR3 protein gets one entry after TCRdb re-called the RACE reads with MiXCR. The sample lists under 450,000 distinct CDR3 sequences, more than 4.5% occurring once. The sample was whole blood, taken in connection with sensitization to the hapten diphenylcyclopropenone (DPC). Every receptor here comes from a woman aged 45-65 years with alopecia areata. Some clones in this sample may be carry-over from other donors' samples. Each CDR3 is given with its conserved first and last residue. The D gene is left open where the match is weak. Rows give clone size only sometimes, using once, few, many, or a class for an expanded clone.

j_call	clone_size	v_call	d_call	cdr3_aa
TRBJ1-2	many	TRBV6-1	-	CASSEGGSVSSNYGYTF
TRBJ2-1	few	TRBV3-1	TRBD2	CASSYTSANEQFF
TRBJ2-1	-	TRBV7-8	TRBD2	CASSLNAEGSGRSTYNEQFF
TRBJ2-5	many	TRBV7-9	TRBD1	CASSLPLTGEETQYF
TRBJ1-4	many	TRBV11-2	-	CASSLSPRANEKLFF
TRBJ2-7	many	TRBV10-3	-	CAISESRGFYSYEQYF
TRBJ2-3	many	TRBV7-2	-	CASSGGGLADGTDTQYF
TRBJ2-5	many	TRBV7-2	TRBD2	CASSLYATSGRQTQYF
TRBJ2-2	many	TRBV7-2	-	CASSLGATGELFF
TRBJ1-6	-	TRBV12-3/TRBV12-4	-	CASSLMGPGNSPLHF
TRBJ1-5	-	TRBV12-3/TRBV12-4	-	CASSFPGYPRQPQHF
TRBJ2-2	many	TRBV20-1	-	CSAREAKGELFF
TRBJ1-1	few	TRBV29-1	-	CSVVSANTEAFF
TRBJ2-1	-	TRBV20-1	-	CSAHGGRSYNEQFF
TRBJ2-7	-	TRBV20-1	-	CSASSGGPNYEQYF
TRBJ1-3	many	TRBV29-1	-	CSAVLSGNTIYF
TRBJ2-7	many	TRBV6-8	-	CASSLRTLGREQYF
TRBJ1-2	many	TRBV7-6	-	CASSAETNYGYTF
TRBJ1-6	few	TRBV7-2	-	CASGPYNSPLHF
TRBJ1-1	few	TRBV11-3	-	CASIDWAEAFF
TRBJ2-3	few	TRBV7-8	-	CASSSPMDTQYF
TRBJ2-1	few	TRBV20-1	TRBD2	CSARDRRGAYNEQFF
TRBJ1-1	many	TRBV29-1	TRBD1	CSGTGARGTEAFF
TRBJ2-3	many	TRBV7-2	-	CASSHPDTQYF
TRBJ2-7	few	TRBV2	TRBD2	CASSPLREDSYEQYF
TRBJ1-1	many	TRBV3-1	-	CASSQDNSNTEAFF
TRBJ2-7	-	TRBV14	TRBD2	CASSQQGLAGPWNF
TRBJ1-2	few	TRBV29-1	-	CSATIWDGKSSF
TRBJ2-7	-	TRBV7-2	-	CASSPRLPYEQYF
TRBJ2-1	few	TRBV6-2/TRBV6-3	-	CASSYASGVTYNEQFF
TRBJ1-1	many	TRBV20-1	-	CSATGPAITEAFF
TRBJ1-3	few	TRBV12-5	-	CASDIGKGNTIYF
TRBJ2-3	few	TRBV7-2	-	CASSLPTILETDTQYF
TRBJ2-7	-	TRBV28	TRBD2	CASRRGGSSYEQYF
TRBJ2-3	many	TRBV6-2/TRBV6-3	-	CASSYSGTDTQYF
TRBJ1-2	many	TRBV7-9	-	CASTPNYGYTF
TRBJ1-2	-	TRBV7-2	TRBD1	CASSLSGTGANYGYTF
TRBJ1-6	many	TRBV28	TRBD1	CASSPGTGGRSPLHF
TRBJ2-3	many	TRBV29-1	-	CSAGQGEGTDTQYF
TRBJ1-2	many	TRBV5-4	TRBD1	CAISGQGYGYTF
TRBJ1-1	many	TRBV27	-	CASTLSRGLNTEAFF
TRBJ1-1	many	TRBV5-1	-	CASSLGAGVNTEAFF
TRBJ2-3	many	TRBV5-4	-	CASSLEGRATDTQYF
TRBJ2-7	many	TRBV2	TRBD1	CASRVTGTGYSEQYF
TRBJ2-2	few	TRBV28	-	CASTGRMAGGRSGELFF
TRBJ2-2	few	TRBV4-3	-	CASSQLRDYTGELFF
TRBJ1-2	many	TRBV12-5	-	CASAHGAGTNYGYTF
TRBJ2-3	-	TRBV5-6	-	CASSLGTALSDTQYF
TRBJ1-1	many	TRBV7-2	TRBD1	CASSLQAGGTEAFF
TRBJ1-6	many	TRBV10-3	-	CAIQRSSYNSPLHF
TRBJ1-5	many	TRBV15	-	CATSRGQKYSNQPQHF
TRBJ1-5	few	TRBV4-3	-	CASSQDTRGAQPQHF
TRBJ2-5	-	TRBV10-3	TRBD1	CAISAIGTAQETQYF
TRBJ1-5	many	TRBV25-1	-	CASSSSSGGQPQHF
TRBJ2-3	few	TRBV20-1	TRBD2	CSARLRGGGALDTQYF